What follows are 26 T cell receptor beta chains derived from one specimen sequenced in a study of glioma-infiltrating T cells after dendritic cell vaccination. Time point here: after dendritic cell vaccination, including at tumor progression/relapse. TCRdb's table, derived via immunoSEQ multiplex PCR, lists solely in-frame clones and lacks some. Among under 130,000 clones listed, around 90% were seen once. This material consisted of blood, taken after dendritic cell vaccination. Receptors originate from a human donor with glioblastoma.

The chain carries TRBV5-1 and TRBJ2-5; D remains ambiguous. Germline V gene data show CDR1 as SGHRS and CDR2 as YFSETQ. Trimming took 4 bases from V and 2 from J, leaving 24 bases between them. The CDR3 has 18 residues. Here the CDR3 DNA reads TGCGCCAGCAGCGCCGGCCTTCAGGCGAATTCTGTACAAGAGACCCAGTACTTC. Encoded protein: CASSAGLQANSVQETQYF.

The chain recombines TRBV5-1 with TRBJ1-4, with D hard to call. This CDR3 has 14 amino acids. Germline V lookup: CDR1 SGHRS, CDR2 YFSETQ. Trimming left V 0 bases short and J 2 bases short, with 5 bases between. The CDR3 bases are TGCGCCAGCAGCTTGGGCCAGACTAATGAAAAACTGTTTTTT. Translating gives CASSLGQTNEKLFF.

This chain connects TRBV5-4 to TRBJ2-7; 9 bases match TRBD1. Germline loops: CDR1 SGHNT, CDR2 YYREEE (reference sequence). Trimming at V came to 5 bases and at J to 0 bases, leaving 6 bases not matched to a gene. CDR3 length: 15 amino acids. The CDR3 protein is CASSPDRGSSYEQYF. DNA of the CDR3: TGTGCCAGCAGTCCGGACAGGGGAAGCTCCTACGAGCAGTACTTC. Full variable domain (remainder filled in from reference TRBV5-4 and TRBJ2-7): ETGVTQSPTHLIKTRGQQVTLRCSSQSGHNTVSWYQQALGQGPQFIFQYYREEENGRGNFPPRFSGLQFPNYSSELNVNALELDDSALYLCASSPDRGSSYEQYFGPGTRLTVT.

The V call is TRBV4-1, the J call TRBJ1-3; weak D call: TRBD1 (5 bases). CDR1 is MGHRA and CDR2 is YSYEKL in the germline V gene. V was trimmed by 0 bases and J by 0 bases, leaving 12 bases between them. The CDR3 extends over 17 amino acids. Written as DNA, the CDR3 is TGCGCCAGCAGCCAAGATACAGGTGGGCTCTCTGGAAACACCATATATTTT. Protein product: CASSQDTGGLSGNTIYF.

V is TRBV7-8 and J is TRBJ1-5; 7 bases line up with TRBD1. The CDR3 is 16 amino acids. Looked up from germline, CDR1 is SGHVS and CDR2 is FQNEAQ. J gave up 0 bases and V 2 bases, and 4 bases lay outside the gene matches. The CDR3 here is CASSLWDSYSNQPQHF. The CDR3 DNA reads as TGTGCCAGCAGCTTATGGGACAGTTATAGCAATCAGCCCCAGCATTTT.

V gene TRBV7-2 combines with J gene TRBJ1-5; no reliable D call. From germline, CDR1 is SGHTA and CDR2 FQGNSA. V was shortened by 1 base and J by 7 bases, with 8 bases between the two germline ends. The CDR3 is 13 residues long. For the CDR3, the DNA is TGTGCCAGCAGCTTAGGGTCGAGGCAGCCCCAGCATTTT. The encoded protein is CASSLGSRQPQHF.

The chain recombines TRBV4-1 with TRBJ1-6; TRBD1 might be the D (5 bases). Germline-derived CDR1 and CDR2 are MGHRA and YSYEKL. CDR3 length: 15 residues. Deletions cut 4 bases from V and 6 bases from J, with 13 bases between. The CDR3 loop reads CASSRGPGVNSPLHF. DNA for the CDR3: TGCGCCAGCAGCCGGGGCCCTGGGGTTAATTCACCCCTCCACTTT.

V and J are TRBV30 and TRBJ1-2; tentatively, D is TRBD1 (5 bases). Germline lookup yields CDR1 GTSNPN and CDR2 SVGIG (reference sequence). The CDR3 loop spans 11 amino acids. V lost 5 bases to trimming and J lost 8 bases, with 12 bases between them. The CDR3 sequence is CAWVRVGGYTF. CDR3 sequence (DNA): TGTGCCTGGGTCAGGGTGGGCGGCTACACCTTC.

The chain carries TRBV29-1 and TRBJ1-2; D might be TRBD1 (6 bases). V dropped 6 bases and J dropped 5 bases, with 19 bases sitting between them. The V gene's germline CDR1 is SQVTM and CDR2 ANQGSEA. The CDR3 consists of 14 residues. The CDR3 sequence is CSVGGGSAPYGYTF. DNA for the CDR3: TGCAGCGTCGGGGGGGGCTCCGCCCCGTATGGCTACACCTTC.

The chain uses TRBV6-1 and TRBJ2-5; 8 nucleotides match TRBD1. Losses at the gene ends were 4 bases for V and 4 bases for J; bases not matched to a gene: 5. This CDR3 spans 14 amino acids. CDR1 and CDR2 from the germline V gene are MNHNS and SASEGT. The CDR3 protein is CASSAAGGGETQYF. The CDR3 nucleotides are TGTGCCAGCAGTGCGGCAGGGGGCGGAGAGACCCAGTACTTC.

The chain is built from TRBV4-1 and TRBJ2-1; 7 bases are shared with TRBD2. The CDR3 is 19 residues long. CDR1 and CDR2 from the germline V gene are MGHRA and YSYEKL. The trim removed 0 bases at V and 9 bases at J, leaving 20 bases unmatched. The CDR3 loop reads CASSQDFVSVGGLGIEQFF. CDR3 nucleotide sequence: TGCGCCAGCAGCCAAGATTTCGTGAGTGTGGGGGGGTTGGGAATTGAGCAGTTCTTC.

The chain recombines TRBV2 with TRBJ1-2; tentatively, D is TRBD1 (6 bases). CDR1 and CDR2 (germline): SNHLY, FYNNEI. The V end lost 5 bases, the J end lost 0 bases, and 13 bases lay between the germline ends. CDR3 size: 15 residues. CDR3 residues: CASSFDRNTNYGYTF. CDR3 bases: TGTGCCAGCAGTTTTGACAGGAATACTAACTATGGCTACACCTTC.

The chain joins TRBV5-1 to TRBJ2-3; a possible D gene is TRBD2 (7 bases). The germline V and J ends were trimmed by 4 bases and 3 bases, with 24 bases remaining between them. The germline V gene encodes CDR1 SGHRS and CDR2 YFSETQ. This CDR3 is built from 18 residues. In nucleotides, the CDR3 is TGCGCCAGCAGCCTGCTCCTTGCCAGGGGAGGGGGAACAGATACGCAGTATTTT. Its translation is CASSLLLARGGGTDTQYF.

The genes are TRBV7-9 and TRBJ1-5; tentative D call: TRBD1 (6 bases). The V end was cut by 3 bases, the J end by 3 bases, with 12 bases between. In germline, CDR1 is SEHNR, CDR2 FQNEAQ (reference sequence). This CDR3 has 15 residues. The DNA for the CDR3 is TGTGCCAGCAGCTTGGGGGCAGGGCACAATCAGCCCCAGCATTTT. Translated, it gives CASSLGAGHNQPQHF.

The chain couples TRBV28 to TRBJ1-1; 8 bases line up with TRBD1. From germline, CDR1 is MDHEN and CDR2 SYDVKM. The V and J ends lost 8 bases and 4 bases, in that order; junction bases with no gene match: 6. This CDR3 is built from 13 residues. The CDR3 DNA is TGTGCCAGCTACCATACAGGGGGCACTGAAGCTTTCTTT. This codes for CASYHTGGTEAFF. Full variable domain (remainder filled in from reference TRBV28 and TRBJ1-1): DVKVTQSSRYLVKRTGEKVFLECVQDMDHENMFWYRQDPGLGLRLIYFSYDVKMKEKGDIPEGYSVSREKKERFSLILESASTNQTSMYLCASYHTGGTEAFFGQGTRLTVV.

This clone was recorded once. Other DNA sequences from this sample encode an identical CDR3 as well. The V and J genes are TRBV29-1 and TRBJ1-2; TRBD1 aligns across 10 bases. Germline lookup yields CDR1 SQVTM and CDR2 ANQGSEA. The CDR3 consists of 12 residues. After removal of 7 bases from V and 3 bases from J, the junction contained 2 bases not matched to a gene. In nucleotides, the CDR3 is TGCAGCGGAGGACAGGGGGACTATGGCTACACCTTC. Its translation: CSGGQGDYGYTF.

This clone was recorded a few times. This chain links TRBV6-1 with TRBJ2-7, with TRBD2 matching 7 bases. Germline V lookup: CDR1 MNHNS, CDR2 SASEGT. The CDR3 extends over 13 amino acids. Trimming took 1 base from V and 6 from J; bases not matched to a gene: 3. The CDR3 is CASSEVGGSEQYF. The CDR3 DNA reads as TGTGCCAGCAGTGAAGTCGGGGGGAGCGAGCAGTACTTC.

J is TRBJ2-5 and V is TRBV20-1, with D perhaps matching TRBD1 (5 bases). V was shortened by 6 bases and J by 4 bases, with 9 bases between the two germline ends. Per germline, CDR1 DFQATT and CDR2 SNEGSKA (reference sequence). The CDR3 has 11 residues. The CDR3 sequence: CSATQGETQYF. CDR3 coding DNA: TGCAGTGCCACCCAGGGAGAGACCCAGTACTTC.

CDR3 DNA: TGTGCCAGCAGCCCAGACAGGGTTGAAGCCTACGAGCAGTACTTC. This encodes CASSPDRVEAYEQYF. The J gene is TRBJ2-7, the V gene TRBV9, with 7 positions matching TRBD1. CDR1 is SGDLS, CDR2 YYNGEE, per germline. This CDR3 is 15 amino acids long. The J segment lost 2 bases and the V segment lost 4 bases, leaving 9 bases of the junction unmatched.

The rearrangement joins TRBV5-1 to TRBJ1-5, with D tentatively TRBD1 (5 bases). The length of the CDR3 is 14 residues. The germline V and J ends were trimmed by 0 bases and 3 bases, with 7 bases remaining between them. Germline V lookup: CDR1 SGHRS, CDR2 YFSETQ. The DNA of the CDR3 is TGCGCCAGCAGCTTGGGACAGACCAATCAGCCCCAGCATTTT. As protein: CASSLGQTNQPQHF.

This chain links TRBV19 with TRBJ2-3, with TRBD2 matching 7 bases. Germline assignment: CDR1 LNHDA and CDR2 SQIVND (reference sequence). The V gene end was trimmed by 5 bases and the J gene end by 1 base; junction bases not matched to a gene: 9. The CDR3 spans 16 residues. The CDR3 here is CASSGGLSGGTDTQYF. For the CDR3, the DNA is TGTGCCAGTAGTGGGGGACTAAGCGGGGGCACAGATACGCAGTATTTT.

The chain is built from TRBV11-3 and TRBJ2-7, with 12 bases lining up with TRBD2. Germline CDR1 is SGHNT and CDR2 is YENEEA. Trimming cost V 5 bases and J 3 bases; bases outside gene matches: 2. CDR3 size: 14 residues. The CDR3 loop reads CASSKLAGGYEQYF. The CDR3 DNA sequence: TGTGCCAGCAGCAAACTAGCGGGAGGCTACGAGCAGTACTTC.

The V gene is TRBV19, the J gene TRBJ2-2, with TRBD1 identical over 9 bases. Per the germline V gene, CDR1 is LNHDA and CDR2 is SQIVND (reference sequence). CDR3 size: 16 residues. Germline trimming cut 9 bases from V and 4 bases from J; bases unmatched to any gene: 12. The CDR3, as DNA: TGTGCCAGCGTCCGAACAGGGGGCCGGGTCACCGGGGAGCTGTTTTTT. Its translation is CASVRTGGRVTGELFF.

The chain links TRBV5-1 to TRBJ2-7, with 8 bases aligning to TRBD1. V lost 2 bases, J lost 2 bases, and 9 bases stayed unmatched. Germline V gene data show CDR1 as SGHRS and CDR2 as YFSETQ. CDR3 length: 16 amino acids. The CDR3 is CASSFLAWTGTYEQYF. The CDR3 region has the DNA TGCGCCAGCAGCTTTCTCGCTTGGACAGGGACCTACGAGCAGTACTTC.

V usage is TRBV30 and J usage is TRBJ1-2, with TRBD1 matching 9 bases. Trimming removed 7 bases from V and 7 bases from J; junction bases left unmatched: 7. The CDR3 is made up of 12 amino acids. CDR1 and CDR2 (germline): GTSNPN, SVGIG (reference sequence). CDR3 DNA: TGTGCCTCCCAGACAGGGGGTTCTGGCTACACCTTC. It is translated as CASQTGGSGYTF.

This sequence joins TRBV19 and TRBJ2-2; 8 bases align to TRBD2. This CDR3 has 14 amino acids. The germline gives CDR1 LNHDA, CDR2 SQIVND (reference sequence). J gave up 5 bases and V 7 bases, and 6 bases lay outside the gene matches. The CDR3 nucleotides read TGTGCCAGTAATAAAGGACTAGCTACCGGGGAGCTGTTTTTT. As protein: CASNKGLATGELFF.